These 13 T cell receptor beta chains share one sample of origin, sequenced in a study of blood T cell repertoires in COVID-19. Produced via immunoSEQ multiplex PCR; TCRdb's table is partial and in-frame only. The top ten hold 1.8% of the sample, which has about 70,000 clones, 80% to 85% seen once. Sequencing was carried out using peripheral blood. The receptors were sampled from a woman aged 55 to 70 with acute or convalescent COVID-19.

V gene TRBV28 combines with J gene TRBJ1-3, with D perhaps matching TRBD1 (5 bases). Trimming left V 4 bases short and J 1 base short, with 17 bases between. The germline CDR1 and CDR2 sequences are MDHEN and SYDVKM. The CDR3 totals 17 residues. DNA for the CDR3: TGTGCCAGCAGTTCTCCGCGGGACGCCGTATCTGGAAACACCATATATTTT. It codes for CASSSPRDAVSGNTIYF.

The rearrangement uses TRBV10-2 and TRBJ2-7, with 9 bases fitting TRBD2. Germline V gene lookup returns CDR1 WSHSY and CDR2 SAAADI. The trim removed 3 bases at V and 3 bases at J, leaving 6 bases unmatched. This CDR3 is 15 amino acids long. CDR3 protein: CASSDRVAGDYEQYF. For the CDR3, the DNA is TGCGCCAGCAGTGATAGGGTAGCGGGGGACTACGAGCAGTACTTC.

This sequence joins TRBV18 and TRBJ1-1; 7 bases are a match to TRBD1. V shed 6 bases, J shed 1 base, and the junction held 5 bases outside the gene matches. Germline V gene lookup returns CDR1 KGHSH and CDR2 LQKENI. The CDR3 sequence is 14 residues long. Here the CDR3 reads CASSGQAKNTEAFF. The DNA of the CDR3 is TGTGCCAGCTCCGGACAGGCGAAGAACACTGAAGCTTTCTTT.

The chain carries TRBV7-9 and TRBJ1-4, with no clear D. Germline V gives CDR1 SEHNR, CDR2 FQNEAQ (reference sequence). V shed 2 bases and J shed 7 bases, with 14 bases lying between them. The CDR3 loop spans 15 amino acids. The CDR3 DNA sequence: TGTGCCAGCAGCTTATTTGGGGAGACGGGTGAAAAACTGTTTTTT. It is translated as CASSLFGETGEKLFF.

This clone was observed a single time. DNA of the CDR3: TGTGCCACGGGACAGGCGGTGTGGAGCAATCAGCCCCAGCATTTT. Protein: CATGQAVWSNQPQHF. This sequence joins TRBV19 and TRBJ1-5; 8 nucleotides match TRBD1. Germline CDR1 LNHDA, CDR2 SQIVND (reference sequence). Germline trimming cut 10 bases from V and 1 base from J; bases unmatched to any gene: 9. This CDR3 has 15 amino acids.

This chain joins TRBV12-3 or TRBV12-4 and TRBJ1-1; no clear D gene. V lost 4 bases and J 0 bases, leaving 6 bases between the germline ends. CDR3 size: 13 residues. The CDR3 is CASSSSMNTEAFF. CDR3 nucleotide sequence: TGTGCCAGCAGTTCAAGCATGAACACTGAAGCTTTCTTT.

This chain connects TRBV11-2 to TRBJ1-6, with D perhaps matching TRBD1 (5 bases). The CDR3 covers 14 residues. V dropped 0 bases and J dropped 12 bases, with 12 bases sitting between them. Germline V gene lookup returns CDR1 SGHAT and CDR2 FQNNGV. This CDR3 is CASSLDWQGLPLHF. As DNA, the CDR3 is TGTGCCAGCAGCTTAGATTGGCAGGGCCTACCCCTCCACTTT.

This clone was detected only a few times. This chain joins TRBV18 and TRBJ1-2, with TRBD1 matching 8 bases. The V gene's germline CDR1 is KGHSH and CDR2 LQKENI. V was clipped by 5 bases and J by 8 bases; unmatched bases: 10. The CDR3 extends over 14 amino acids. The CDR3 nucleotides read TGTGCCAGCTCATCGACAGGGGCTTGGTGGGGCTACACCTTC. Residues: CASSSTGAWWGYTF.

This clone has just one count. The J gene is TRBJ2-3, the V gene TRBV7-2; D is perhaps TRBD1 (5 bases). Trimming stripped 5 bases from V and 4 bases from J, with 13 bases between. CDR3 size: 14 residues. Germline-derived CDR1 and CDR2 are SGHTA and FQGNSA. CDR3 nucleotide sequence: TGTGCCAGCAGCCTACACAGGCCCCCAGATACGCAGTATTTT. Translation: CASSLHRPPDTQYF.

The chain employs TRBV6-6 and TRBJ1-2, with TRBD1 matching over 9 bases. Looked up from germline, CDR1 is MNHNY and CDR2 is SVGAGI (reference sequence). V gave up 5 bases and J gave up 4 bases; unmatched junction bases: 11. CDR3 length equals 16 residues. The CDR3 bases are TGTGCCAGCAGTCATCACAGGGGGCGGGCTGCCTATGGCTACACCTTC. Encoded protein: CASSHHRGRAAYGYTF.

The rearrangement uses TRBV7-9 and TRBJ2-3, with 7 nucleotides matching TRBD1. V was clipped by 4 bases and J by 4 bases; unmatched bases: 5. This CDR3 is built from 14 residues. Germline values: CDR1 SEHNR, CDR2 FQNEAQ (reference sequence). CDR3 region: CASSSTGIPDTQYF. The CDR3 region has the DNA TGTGCCAGCAGCTCGACAGGGATACCAGATACGCAGTATTTT.

The genes are TRBV5-1 and TRBJ2-1; 8 bases line up with TRBD2. The J segment lost 3 bases and the V segment lost 3 bases, leaving 14 bases of the junction unmatched. This CDR3 is 18 amino acids long. Germline CDR1 reads SGHRS; CDR2 reads YFSETQ. The CDR3 DNA reads TGCGCCAGCAGCTCCGTGGGTGCGGGGGGAGGTATCTACAATGAGCAGTTCTTC. Translation: CASSSVGAGGGIYNEQFF.

The V call is TRBV19, the J call TRBJ1-5; tentative D call: TRBD1 (5 bases). The CDR3 has 16 residues. Looked up from germline, CDR1 is LNHDA and CDR2 is SQIVND (reference sequence). V dropped 5 bases and J dropped 0 bases, with 14 bases sitting between them. The CDR3 DNA reads TGTGCCAGTAGTCTACAGGCTCCCTATAGCAATCAGCCCCAGCATTTT. Its translation: CASSLQAPYSNQPQHF.